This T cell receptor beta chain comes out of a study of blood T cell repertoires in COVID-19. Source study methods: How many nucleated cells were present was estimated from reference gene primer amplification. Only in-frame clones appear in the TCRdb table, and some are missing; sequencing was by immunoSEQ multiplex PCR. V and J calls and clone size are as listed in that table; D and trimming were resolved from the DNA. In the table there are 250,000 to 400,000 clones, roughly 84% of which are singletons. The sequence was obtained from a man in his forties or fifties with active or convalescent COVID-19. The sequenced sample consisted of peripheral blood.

The CDR3 spells CASRQVTTNEKLFF. The DNA for the CDR3 is TGCGCCAGCAGACAGGTTACAACTAATGAAAAACTGTTTTTT. The gene calls are TRBV10-1 and TRBJ1-4; maybe TRBD1 (5 bases). The CDR3 has 14 amino acids. Germline assignment: CDR1 WNHNN and CDR2 SYGVQD (reference sequence). Trimming stripped 6 bases from V and 0 bases from J, with 8 bases between.